This passage covers 3 T cell receptor beta chains from one sample sequenced in a study of shared T cell receptors in the human thymus. Sequenced by immunoSEQ multiplex PCR; TCRdb stores in-frame clones only, minus some. The table includes about 610,000 clones, around 87% detected once. The same specimen was also included in a second study, on human thymus T cells.

The sample taken for sequencing was thymocytes. These TCRs come from a boy in the first two years of life with a congenital heart defect.

The rearrangement links TRBV7-2 to TRBJ2-7; 9 bases fit TRBD2. The CDR3 runs 17 residues. Losses at the gene ends were 4 bases for V and 0 bases for J; bases not matched to a gene: 10. Germline V lookup: CDR1 SGHTA, CDR2 FQGNSA. The CDR3 nucleotides are TGTGCCAGCAGCTCGCCCAGACTAGCGGATACCTCCTACGAGCAGTACTTC. Protein product: CASSSPRLADTSYEQYF.

The chain uses TRBV27 and TRBJ2-5; 7 positions match TRBD1. V lost 5 bases and J lost 2; bases outside the gene matches: 5. Germline-derived CDR1 and CDR2 are MNHEY and SMNVEV (reference sequence). This CDR3 has 14 amino acids. The CDR3 DNA follows: TGTGCCAGCAGTCTCAGGGGGTGGCAAGAGACCCAGTACTTC. Protein sequence: CASSLRGWQETQYF.

This chain links TRBV5-8 with TRBJ2-7; maybe TRBD1 (6 bases). Trimming removed 4 bases at V and 7 bases at J, with 18 bases between. The V gene's germline CDR1 is SGHTS and CDR2 YDEGEE. The CDR3 consists of 14 residues. CDR3 coding DNA: TGTGCCAGCAGCCTCCCAGGGGTAGGATGGGAGCAGTACTTC. Translating gives CASSLPGVGWEQYF.